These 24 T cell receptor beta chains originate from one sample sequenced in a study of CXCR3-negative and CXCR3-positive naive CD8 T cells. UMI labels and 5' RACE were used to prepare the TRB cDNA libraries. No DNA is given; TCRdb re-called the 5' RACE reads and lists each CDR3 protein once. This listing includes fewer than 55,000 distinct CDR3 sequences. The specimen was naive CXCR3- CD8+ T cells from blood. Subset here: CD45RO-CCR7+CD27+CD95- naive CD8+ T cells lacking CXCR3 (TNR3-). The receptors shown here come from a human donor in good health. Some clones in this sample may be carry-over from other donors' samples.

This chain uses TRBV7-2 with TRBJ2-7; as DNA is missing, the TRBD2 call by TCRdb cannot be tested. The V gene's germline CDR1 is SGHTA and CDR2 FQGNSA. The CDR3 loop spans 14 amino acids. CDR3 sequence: CASSPSGPNYEQYF.

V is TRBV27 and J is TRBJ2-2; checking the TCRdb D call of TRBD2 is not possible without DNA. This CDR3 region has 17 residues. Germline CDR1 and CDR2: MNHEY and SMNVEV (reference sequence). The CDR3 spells CASSLLTSGEGSGELFF.

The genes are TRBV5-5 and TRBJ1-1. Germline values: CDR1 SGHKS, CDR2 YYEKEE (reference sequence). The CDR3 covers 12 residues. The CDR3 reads CASQDQDTEAFF.

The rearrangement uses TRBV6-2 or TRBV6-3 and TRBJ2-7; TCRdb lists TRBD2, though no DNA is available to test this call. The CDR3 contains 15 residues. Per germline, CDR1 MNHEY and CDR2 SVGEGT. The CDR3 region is CASSDPGLAGVEQYF.

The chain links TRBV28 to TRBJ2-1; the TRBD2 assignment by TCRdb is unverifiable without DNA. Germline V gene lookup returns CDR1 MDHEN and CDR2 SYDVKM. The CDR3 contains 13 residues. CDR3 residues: CASISGRANEQFF. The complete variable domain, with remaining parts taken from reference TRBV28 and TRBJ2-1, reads DVKVTQSSRYLVKRTGEKVFLECVQDMDHENMFWYRQDPGLGLRLIYFSYDVKMKEKGDIPEGYSVSREKKERFSLILESASTNQTSMYLCASISGRANEQFFGPGTRLTVL.

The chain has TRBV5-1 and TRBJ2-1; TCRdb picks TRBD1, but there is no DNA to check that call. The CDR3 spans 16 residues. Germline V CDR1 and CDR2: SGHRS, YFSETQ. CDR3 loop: CASSPDRGGSYNEQFF.

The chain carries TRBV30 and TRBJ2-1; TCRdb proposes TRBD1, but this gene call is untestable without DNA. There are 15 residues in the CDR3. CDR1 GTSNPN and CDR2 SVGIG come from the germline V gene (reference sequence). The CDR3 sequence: CAWSVPGGGYNEQFF.

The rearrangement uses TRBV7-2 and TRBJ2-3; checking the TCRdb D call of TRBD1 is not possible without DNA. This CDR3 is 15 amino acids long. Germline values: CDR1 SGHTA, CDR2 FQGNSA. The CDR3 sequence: CASSLTGMTGDTQYF.

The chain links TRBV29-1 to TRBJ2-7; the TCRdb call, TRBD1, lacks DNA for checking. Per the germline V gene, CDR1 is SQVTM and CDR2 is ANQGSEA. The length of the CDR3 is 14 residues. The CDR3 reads CSVGSGTGGYEQYF.

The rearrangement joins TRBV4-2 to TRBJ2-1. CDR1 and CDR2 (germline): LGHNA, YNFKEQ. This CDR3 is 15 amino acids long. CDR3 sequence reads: CASSQGSSSYNEQFF.

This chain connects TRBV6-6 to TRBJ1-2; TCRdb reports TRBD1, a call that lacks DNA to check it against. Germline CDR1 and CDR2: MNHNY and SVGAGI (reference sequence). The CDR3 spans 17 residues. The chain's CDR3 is CASSPDHDLLGVYGYTF.

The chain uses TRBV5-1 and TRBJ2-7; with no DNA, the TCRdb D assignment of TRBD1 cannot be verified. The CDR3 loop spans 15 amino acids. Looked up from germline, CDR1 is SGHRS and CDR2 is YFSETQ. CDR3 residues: CASSLEDRVFYEQYF.

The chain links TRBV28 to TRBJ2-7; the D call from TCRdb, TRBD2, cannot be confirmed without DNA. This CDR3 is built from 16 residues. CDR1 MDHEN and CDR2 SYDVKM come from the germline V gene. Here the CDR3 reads CASSLSSSGYTYEQYF. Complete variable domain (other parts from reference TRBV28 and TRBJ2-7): DVKVTQSSRYLVKRTGEKVFLECVQDMDHENMFWYRQDPGLGLRLIYFSYDVKMKEKGDIPEGYSVSREKKERFSLILESASTNQTSMYLCASSLSSSGYTYEQYFGPGTRLTVT.

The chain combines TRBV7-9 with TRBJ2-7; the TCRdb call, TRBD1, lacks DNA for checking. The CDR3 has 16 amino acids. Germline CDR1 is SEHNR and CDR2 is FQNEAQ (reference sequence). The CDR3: CASSLVGRGPGYEQYF. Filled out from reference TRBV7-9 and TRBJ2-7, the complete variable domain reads DTGVSQNPRHKITKRGQNVTFRCDPISEHNRLYWYRQTLGQGPEFLTYFQNEAQLEKSRLLSDRFSAERPKGSFSTLEIQRTEQGDSAMYLCASSLVGRGPGYEQYFGPGTRLTVT.

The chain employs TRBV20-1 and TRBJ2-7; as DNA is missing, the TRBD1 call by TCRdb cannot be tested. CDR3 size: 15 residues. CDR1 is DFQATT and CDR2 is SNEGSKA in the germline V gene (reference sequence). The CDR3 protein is CSARVGDRGFYEQYF.

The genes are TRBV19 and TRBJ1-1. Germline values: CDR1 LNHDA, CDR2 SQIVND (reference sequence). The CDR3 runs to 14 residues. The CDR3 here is CASSYRPRNTEAFF. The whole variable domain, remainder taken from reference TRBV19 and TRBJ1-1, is DGGITQSPKYLFRKEGQNVTLSCEQNLNHDAMYWYRQDPGQGLRLIYYSQIVNDFQKGDIAEGYSVSREKKESFPLTVTSAQKNPTAFYLCASSYRPRNTEAFFGQGTRLTVV.

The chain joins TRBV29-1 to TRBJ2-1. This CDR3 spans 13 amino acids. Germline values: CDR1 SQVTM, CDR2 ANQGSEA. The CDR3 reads CSAKPFDYNEQFF.

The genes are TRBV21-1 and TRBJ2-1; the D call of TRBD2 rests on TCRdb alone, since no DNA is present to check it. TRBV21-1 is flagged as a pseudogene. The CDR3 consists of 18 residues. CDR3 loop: CASTLRGLAGRSYNEQFF.

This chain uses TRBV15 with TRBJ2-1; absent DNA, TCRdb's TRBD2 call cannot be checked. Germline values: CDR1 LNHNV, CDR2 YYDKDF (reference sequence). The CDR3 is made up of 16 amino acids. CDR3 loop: CATSPPEREIGNEQFF.

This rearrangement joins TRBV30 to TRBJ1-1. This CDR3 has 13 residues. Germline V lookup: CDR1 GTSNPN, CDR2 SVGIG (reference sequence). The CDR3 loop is CAWNGVGNTEAFF.

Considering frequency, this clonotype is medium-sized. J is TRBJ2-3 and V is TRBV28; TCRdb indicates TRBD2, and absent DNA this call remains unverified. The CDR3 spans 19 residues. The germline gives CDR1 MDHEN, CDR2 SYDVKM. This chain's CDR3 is CASSFSGTSGRSSTDTQYF.

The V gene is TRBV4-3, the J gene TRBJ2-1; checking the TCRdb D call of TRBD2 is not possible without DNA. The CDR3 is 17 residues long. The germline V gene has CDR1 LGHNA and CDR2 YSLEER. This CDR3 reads CASSQDWTSGVDNEQFF.

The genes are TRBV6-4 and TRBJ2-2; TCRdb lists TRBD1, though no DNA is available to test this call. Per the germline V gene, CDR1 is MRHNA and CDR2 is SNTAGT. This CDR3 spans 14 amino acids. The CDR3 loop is CASSGTGRTGELFF.

CDR3 protein: CASRLPGQKNQPQHF. The V call is TRBV28, the J call TRBJ1-5; TCRdb's assignment of TRBD1 cannot be checked, as there is no DNA. The CDR3 length is 15 residues. The germline V gene encodes CDR1 MDHEN and CDR2 SYDVKM. The full variable domain, rest sourced from reference TRBV28 and TRBJ1-5, is DVKVTQSSRYLVKRTGEKVFLECVQDMDHENMFWYRQDPGLGLRLIYFSYDVKMKEKGDIPEGYSVSREKKERFSLILESASTNQTSMYLCASRLPGQKNQPQHFGDGTRLSIL.